The 32 T cell receptor beta chains reported below all come from one sample, sequenced in a study of vaccination effects on CD4 cells after COVID-19. After expansion with viral peptide pools in the ViraFEST assay, antigen-specific CD4+ T cells were sequenced. Following an approximately ten-day culture, CD4+ T cells were purified. The person had PCR-confirmed SARS-CoV-2 infection between March and December 2020. Method: immunoSEQ multiplex PCR; TCRdb's copy keeps in-frame clones and lacks some. The sample has fewer than 90,000 clones; around 70% are singletons. Antigens of these TCRs are unknown. The specimen was CD4+ T cells from PBMCs cultured with HIV peptides, collected before COVID-19 vaccination. Subset described: HIV-1 Nef peptide pool negative control/reference culture. The receptors were sampled from a human donor who had a prior SARS-CoV-2 infection.

V gene TRBV5-8 combines with J gene TRBJ1-6; D might be TRBD1 (6 bases). Trimming removed 0 bases at V and 4 bases at J, with 11 bases between. Germline V gives CDR1 SGHTS, CDR2 YDEGEE. The CDR3 loop spans 16 amino acids. In nucleotides, the CDR3 is TGTGCCAGCAGCTTGGGGAGCAGGGGATATAATTCACCCCTCCACTTT. Amino acids: CASSLGSRGYNSPLHF.

The J gene is TRBJ2-1, the V gene TRBV24-1; weak D call: TRBD2 (7 bases). CDR1 is KGHDR, CDR2 SFDVKD, per germline. V was shortened by 5 bases and J by 4 bases, with 26 bases between the two germline ends. The CDR3 runs to 19 residues. The CDR3 here is CATSGSPILAGAFYNEQFF. In nucleotides, the CDR3 is TGTGCCACCAGTGGGTCCCCGATATTGGCGGGGGCCTTTTACAATGAGCAGTTCTTC.

The chain is built from TRBV15 and TRBJ2-3; D is possibly TRBD1 or TRBD2 (7 bases each). V was clipped by 1 base and J by 5 bases, with 16 bases between them. The CDR3 runs 16 residues. Per germline, CDR1 LNHNV and CDR2 YYDKDF (reference sequence). The chain's CDR3 is CATSRVRGGAQDTQYF. The CDR3 nucleotides read TGTGCCACCAGCAGAGTCAGGGGGGGGGCCCAAGATACGCAGTATTTT.

A few counts support this clone. The chain employs TRBV30 and TRBJ1-3; D gene unclear. CDR3 length: 17 residues. CDR1 is GTSNPN and CDR2 is SVGIG in the germline V gene (reference sequence). V shed 4 bases and J shed 0 bases, with 19 bases lying between them. The chain's CDR3 is CAWNPRRIWDSGNTIYF. The CDR3 region has the DNA TGTGCCTGGAATCCTCGGAGGATCTGGGACTCTGGAAACACCATATATTTT.

This sequence joins TRBV5-1 and TRBJ2-7; TRBD1 matches 8 bases. Per germline, CDR1 SGHRS and CDR2 YFSETQ. The trim removed 0 bases at V and 7 bases at J, leaving 9 bases unmatched. The CDR3 is 15 residues long. The CDR3 reads CASSLEPGGYREQYF. The CDR3 nucleotides are TGCGCCAGCAGCTTGGAGCCAGGGGGCTATAGGGAGCAGTACTTC. Looking up the rest from reference TRBV5-1 and TRBJ2-7 gives the full variable domain: KAGVTQTPRYLIKTRGQQVTLSCSPISGHRSVSWYQQTPGQGLQFLFEYFSETQRNKGNFPGRFSGRQFSNSRSEMNVSTLELGDSALYLCASSLEPGGYREQYFGPGTRLTVT.

This sequence joins TRBV4-1 and TRBJ2-7; the match to TRBD1 covers 7 bases. CDR1 is MGHRA, CDR2 YSYEKL, per germline. Trimming at V came to 0 bases and at J to 2 bases, leaving 7 bases not matched to a gene. The CDR3 spans 16 residues. CDR3 amino acids: CASSQDAGTDAYEQYF. Here the CDR3 DNA reads TGCGCCAGCAGCCAAGACGCCGGGACAGACGCCTACGAGCAGTACTTC.

The rearrangement links TRBV19 to TRBJ2-1; perhaps TRBD2 as D (5 bases). This CDR3 has 12 amino acids. The germline gives CDR1 LNHDA, CDR2 SQIVND (reference sequence). V lost 3 bases, J lost 12 bases, and 12 bases lay in between. The chain's CDR3 is CASSMSAGRQFF. CDR3 nucleotide sequence: TGTGCCAGTAGTATGTCCGCGGGTCGGCAGTTCTTC. Full variable domain (missing parts from reference TRBV19 and TRBJ2-1): DGGITQSPKYLFRKEGQNVTLSCEQNLNHDAMYWYRQDPGQGLRLIYYSQIVNDFQKGDIAEGYSVSREKKESFPLTVTSAQKNPTAFYLCASSMSAGRQFFGPGTRLTVL.

This chain uses TRBV4-3 with TRBJ2-7; maybe TRBD1 (5 bases). The V gene lost 2 bases and the J gene lost 7 bases, with 15 bases spanning the gap. This CDR3 contains 14 residues. Germline lookup yields CDR1 LGHNA and CDR2 YSLEER. CDR3: CASSQITRVGEQYF. CDR3 DNA: TGCGCCAGCAGCCAAATTACCAGGGTGGGTGAGCAGTACTTC.

In this sample, this clone turned up a few times. V and J are TRBV19 and TRBJ1-5; D may be TRBD1 (6 bases). CDR1 is LNHDA, CDR2 SQIVND, per germline (reference sequence). V dropped 6 bases and J dropped 2 bases, with 14 bases sitting between them. This CDR3 comprises 15 residues. CDR3 sequence (DNA): TGTGCCAGTAGCCTAATGACAGGCCGCAATCAGCCCCAGCATTTT. Translating it yields CASSLMTGRNQPQHF.

This sequence joins TRBV5-1 and TRBJ1-1, with D maybe TRBD1 (6 bases). This CDR3 contains 13 residues. The germline V gene has CDR1 SGHRS and CDR2 YFSETQ. The V end lost 2 bases, the J end lost 4 bases, and 9 bases lay between the germline ends. CDR3 in DNA: TGCGCCAGCAGCTTTGGGGGGCTCACTGAAGCTTTCTTT. It yields the protein CASSFGGLTEAFF.

The chain recombines TRBV19 with TRBJ1-1, with 7 bases that match TRBD1. The V and J ends lost 4 bases and 3 bases, in that order; junction bases with no gene match: 5. CDR1 is LNHDA, CDR2 SQIVND, per germline (reference sequence). CDR3 length: 14 residues. CDR3 residues: CASSRGTADTEAFF. Written as DNA, the CDR3 is TGTGCCAGTAGTAGAGGGACAGCCGACACTGAAGCTTTCTTT.

This sequence joins TRBV5-4 and TRBJ1-1, with a tentative D call TRBD1 (5 bases). The CDR3 covers 15 residues. In germline, CDR1 is SGHNT, CDR2 YYREEE (reference sequence). V was cut by 4 bases and J by 6 bases, with 19 bases left in between. CDR3 sequence (DNA): TGTGCCAGCAGCCGCGATCCCGGGGGATACGCTGAAGCTTTCTTT. Amino acids: CASSRDPGGYAEAFF.

The chain employs TRBV4-1 and TRBJ1-3, with a tentative D call TRBD1 (5 bases). This CDR3 contains 16 residues. Germline V lookup: CDR1 MGHRA, CDR2 YSYEKL. V lost 3 bases, J lost 3 bases, and 15 bases lay in between. The CDR3 region has the DNA TGCGCCAGCAGCCAGCGAAGGGGTGGGGATGGAAACACCATATATTTT. This gives the protein CASSQRRGGDGNTIYF.

V usage is TRBV12-3 or TRBV12-4 and J usage is TRBJ2-1; 10 bases map to TRBD1. CDR3 length: 13 amino acids. V trimming: 5 bases; J trimming: 7 bases; junction bases outside the gene matches: 2. For the CDR3, the DNA is TGTGCCAGCAGTACGGGACAGGGGAATGAGCAGTTCTTC. Translation: CASSTGQGNEQFF.

This sequence joins TRBV6-5 and TRBJ1-2; 7 nucleotides line up with TRBD1. From germline, CDR1 is MNHEY and CDR2 SVGAGI. V lost 6 bases and J lost 3; bases outside the gene matches: 10. The CDR3 consists of 15 residues. The CDR3 loop is CASRTRDSPYYGYTF. CDR3 sequence (DNA): TGTGCCAGCAGAACCCGGGACAGTCCCTACTATGGCTACACCTTC.

The chain uses TRBV7-2 and TRBJ2-2; perhaps D is TRBD1 or TRBD2 (5 bases each). CDR1 and CDR2 from the germline V gene are SGHTA and FQGNSA. V was trimmed by 1 base and J by 7 bases, leaving 10 bases between them. The CDR3 has 14 amino acids. DNA for the CDR3: TGTGCCAGCAGCTTAGTTGGGGACCGCGGGGAGCTGTTTTTT. It specifies CASSLVGDRGELFF.

This clone was observed many times. This sequence joins TRBV2 and TRBJ1-5; 9 nucleotides line up with TRBD1. The germline gives CDR1 SNHLY, CDR2 FYNNEI. After removal of 5 bases from V and 5 bases from J, the junction contained 4 bases not matched to a gene. The length of the CDR3 is 14 residues. The DNA for the CDR3 is TGTGCCAGCAGTCTAACAGGGGGCGATCAGCCCCAGCATTTT. Its translation is CASSLTGGDQPQHF.

The rearrangement links TRBV4-1 to TRBJ1-3, with D possibly being TRBD1 (6 bases). V shed 2 bases and J shed 3 bases, with 17 bases lying between them. CDR1 MGHRA and CDR2 YSYEKL come from the germline V gene. This CDR3 has 17 amino acids. The CDR3 DNA reads TGCGCCAGCAGCCAAATTCCCGGGGGGCCTCGTGGAAACACCATATATTTT. The encoded protein is CASSQIPGGPRGNTIYF.

This clone was seen a handful of times. V usage is TRBV4-1 and J usage is TRBJ2-3; 8 positions match TRBD1. Germline loops: CDR1 MGHRA, CDR2 YSYEKL. The CDR3 sequence is 16 residues long. After removal of 0 bases from V and 3 bases from J, the junction contained 5 bases not matched to a gene. The CDR3 sequence: CASSQDDRGGTDTQYF. The CDR3 nucleotides read TGCGCCAGCAGCCAAGATGACAGGGGCGGGACAGATACGCAGTATTTT.

This clone was found a few times. The genes are TRBV6-6 and TRBJ2-3; the D is unclear. The V end was cut by 6 bases, the J end by 2 bases, with 15 bases between. Germline-derived CDR1 and CDR2 are MNHNY and SVGAGI (reference sequence). This CDR3 has 15 residues. In nucleotides, the CDR3 is TGTGCCAGCAGGCGCGGAACTAACCCCACAGATACGCAGTATTTT. This translates into CASRRGTNPTDTQYF.

J is TRBJ2-5 and V is TRBV19; D uncertain. Per the germline V gene, CDR1 is LNHDA and CDR2 is SQIVND (reference sequence). Trimming pared 3 bases from V and 0 bases from J, leaving 8 bases between. The CDR3 is made up of 14 amino acids. The CDR3 coding sequence is TGTGCCAGTAGTATTGCGTGGAACCAAGAGACCCAGTACTTC. Its translation is CASSIAWNQETQYF. Full variable domain (rest looked up from reference TRBV19 and TRBJ2-5): DGGITQSPKYLFRKEGQNVTLSCEQNLNHDAMYWYRQDPGQGLRLIYYSQIVNDFQKGDIAEGYSVSREKKESFPLTVTSAQKNPTAFYLCASSIAWNQETQYFGPGTRLLVL.

The gene calls are TRBV18 and TRBJ2-7, with a tentative D call TRBD2 (6 bases). The V end lost 5 bases, the J end lost 7 bases, and 15 bases lay between the germline ends. This CDR3 has 13 amino acids. Germline CDR1 and CDR2: KGHSH and LQKENI. The CDR3 DNA reads TGTGCCAGCTCAAGGGACTCATTTAGGGAGCAGTACTTC. Translated: CASSRDSFREQYF.

The rearrangement uses TRBV5-8 and TRBJ2-6; 8 positions match TRBD1. This CDR3 is built from 17 residues. Germline CDR1 is SGHTS and CDR2 is YDEGEE. The V gene end was trimmed by 4 bases and the J gene end by 2 bases; junction bases not matched to a gene: 8. This CDR3 is CASSPRTGWAGANVLTF. CDR3 DNA: TGTGCCAGCAGCCCACGGACAGGGTGGGCTGGGGCCAACGTCCTGACTTTC. The full variable domain, in which reference TRBV5-8 and TRBJ2-6 provide the parts outside the CDR3, is EAGVTQSPTHLIKTRGQQATLRCSPISGHTSVYWYQQALGLGLQFLLWYDEGEERNRGNFPPRFSGRQFPNYSSELNVNALELEDSALYLCASSPRTGWAGANVLTFGAGSRLTVL.

The chain links TRBV4-3 to TRBJ2-2, with D tentatively TRBD1 (5 bases). CDR1 LGHNA and CDR2 YSLEER come from the germline V gene. V lost 4 bases, J lost 6 bases, and 9 bases lay in between. CDR3 length: 13 amino acids. DNA of the CDR3: TGCGCCAGCAGCCGGAAAGGGGCCGGGGAGCTGTTTTTT. Amino acids: CASSRKGAGELFF.

The rearrangement links TRBV11-2 to TRBJ2-1; TRBD2 agrees at 8 bases. The germline V gene encodes CDR1 SGHAT and CDR2 FQNNGV. This CDR3 is built from 18 residues. J gave up 1 base and V 1 base, and 9 bases lay outside the gene matches. The CDR3 nucleotides are TGTGCCAGCAGCTTAGTCGGGGGGGCCAGGGGATCCTACAATGAGCAGTTCTTC. Amino acid sequence: CASSLVGGARGSYNEQFF.

This chain uses TRBV3-1 (or the pseudogene TRBV3-2) with TRBJ2-7; 8 positions agree with TRBD2. This CDR3 comprises 16 residues. Germline CDR1 LGHDT, CDR2 YNNKEL (reference sequence). V lost 3 bases and J lost 5; bases outside the gene matches: 12. CDR3 in DNA: TGTGCCAGCAGCCAGCTTCCTGTAGCGGGAAGCAACGAGCAGTACTTC. It encodes CASSQLPVAGSNEQYF.

V and J are TRBV18 and TRBJ1-3, with D hard to call. The CDR3 contains 13 residues. The ends were cut back, 8 bases at V and 0 bases at J, with 8 bases in the middle. CDR1 is KGHSH and CDR2 is LQKENI in the germline V gene. The CDR3 DNA sequence: TGTGCCAGCGGGCTTGACTCTGGAAACACCATATATTTT. Translated, it gives CASGLDSGNTIYF.

There are a few counts of this clone. The V gene is TRBV3-1 (or the pseudogene TRBV3-2), the J gene TRBJ1-1; D is ambiguous. The CDR3 totals 11 residues. Germline lookup yields CDR1 LGHDT and CDR2 YNNKEL (reference sequence). Trimming removed 3 bases from V and 7 bases from J, with 6 bases in between. In nucleotides, the CDR3 is TGTGCCAGCAGCCACTCAGATGAAGCTTTCTTT. This translates into CASSHSDEAFF.

The chain carries TRBV29-1 and TRBJ1-2; TRBD1 might be the D (6 bases). The CDR3 covers 12 residues. Germline V CDR1 and CDR2: SQVTM, ANQGSEA. V lost 6 bases to trimming and J lost 3 bases, with 11 bases between them. The CDR3 protein is CSVTNRDYGYTF. The CDR3 DNA reads as TGCAGCGTAACTAACAGGGACTATGGCTACACCTTC.

The chain joins TRBV5-4 to TRBJ2-5, with D maybe TRBD2 (7 bases). The length of the CDR3 is 15 residues. Deletions cut 7 bases from V and 1 base from J, with 17 bases between. CDR1 is SGHNT, CDR2 YYREEE, per germline (reference sequence). CDR3 bases: TGTGCCAGCCGCGGAGGGGGGGGCTCCCAAGAGACCCAGTACTTC. Protein product: CASRGGGGSQETQYF.

The chain recombines TRBV9 with TRBJ2-7; D possibly uses TRBD1 or TRBD2 (5 bases each). Looked up from germline, CDR1 is SGDLS and CDR2 is YYNGEE. V was shortened by 4 bases and J by 0 bases, with 11 bases between the two germline ends. The CDR3 covers 14 residues. CDR3: CASSSGPLSYEQYF. The CDR3, as DNA: TGTGCCAGCAGCTCGGGACCACTCTCCTACGAGCAGTACTTC.

The gene calls are TRBV30 and TRBJ2-3; D tentatively fits TRBD1 or TRBD2 (6 bases each). CDR1 GTSNPN and CDR2 SVGIG come from the germline V gene (reference sequence). The V end was cut by 4 bases, the J end by 0 bases, with 14 bases between. CDR3 length: 15 residues. CDR3 DNA: TGTGCCTGGACCGCAGGGGAGGTTAGCACAGATACGCAGTATTTT. Translation: CAWTAGEVSTDTQYF.